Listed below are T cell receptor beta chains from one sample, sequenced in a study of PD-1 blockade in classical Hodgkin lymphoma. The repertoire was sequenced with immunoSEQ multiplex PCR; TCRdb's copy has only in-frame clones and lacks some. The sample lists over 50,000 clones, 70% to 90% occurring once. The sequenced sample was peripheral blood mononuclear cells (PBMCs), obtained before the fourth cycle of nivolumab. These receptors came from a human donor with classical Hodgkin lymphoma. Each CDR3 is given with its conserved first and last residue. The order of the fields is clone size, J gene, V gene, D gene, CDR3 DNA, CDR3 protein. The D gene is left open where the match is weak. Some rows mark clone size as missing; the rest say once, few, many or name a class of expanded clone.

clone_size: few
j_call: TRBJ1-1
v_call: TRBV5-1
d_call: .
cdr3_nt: TGCGCCAGCAGCTTGGCCCCTTCGGCTGAAGCTTTCTTT
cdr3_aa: CASSLAPSAEAFF

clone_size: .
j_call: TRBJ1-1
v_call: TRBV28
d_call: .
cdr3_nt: TGTGCCAGCACCCCCGCGGGGATAACCCTGGGCACTGAAGCTTTCTTT
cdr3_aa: CASTPAGITLGTEAFF

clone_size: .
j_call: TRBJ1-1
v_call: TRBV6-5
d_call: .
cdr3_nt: TGTGCCAGCAGTTACTCGGACACTAACACTGAAGCTTTCTTT
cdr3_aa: CASSYSDTNTEAFF

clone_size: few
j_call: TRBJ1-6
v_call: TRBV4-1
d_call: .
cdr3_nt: TGCGCCAGCAGCCAAGGTCTCTGGCCCCTCCACTTT
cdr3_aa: CASSQGLWPLHF

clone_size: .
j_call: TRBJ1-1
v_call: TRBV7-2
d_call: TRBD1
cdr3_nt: TGTGCCAGCACGAGACAGGGTTATAGCACTGAAGCTTTCTTT
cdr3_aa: CASTRQGYSTEAFF

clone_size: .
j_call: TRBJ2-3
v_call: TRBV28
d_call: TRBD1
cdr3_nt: TGTGCCAGCAGGCAGGGGGCCCTGGGAGATACGCAGTATTTT
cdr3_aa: CASRQGALGDTQYF

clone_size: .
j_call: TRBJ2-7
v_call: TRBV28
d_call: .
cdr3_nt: TGTGCCAGCGGTTCGAGACAAAGGTTCTACGAGCAGTACTTC
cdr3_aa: CASGSRQRFYEQYF

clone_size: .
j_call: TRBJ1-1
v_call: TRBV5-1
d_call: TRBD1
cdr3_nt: TGCGCCAGCAGACAAGACAGGGGGCAGAGCACTGAAGCTTTCTTT
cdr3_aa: CASRQDRGQSTEAFF

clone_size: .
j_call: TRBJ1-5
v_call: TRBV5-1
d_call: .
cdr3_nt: TGCGCCAGCAGTCCCGGGCCGCGGGATCAGCCCCAGCATTTT
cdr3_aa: CASSPGPRDQPQHF

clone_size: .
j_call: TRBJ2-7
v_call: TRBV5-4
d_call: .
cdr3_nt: TGTGCCAGCAGCTTGGACCGATACGAGCAGTACTTC
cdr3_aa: CASSLDRYEQYF

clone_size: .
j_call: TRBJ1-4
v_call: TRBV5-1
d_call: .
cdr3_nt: TGCGCCAGCAGCGCCATGGGTAGCACTAATGAAAAACTGTTTTTT
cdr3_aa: CASSAMGSTNEKLFF

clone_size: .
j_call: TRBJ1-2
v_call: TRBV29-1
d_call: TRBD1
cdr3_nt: TGCAGCGTGGTCTTGCGGACAGGCTTCTATGGCTACACCTTC
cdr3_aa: CSVVLRTGFYGYTF

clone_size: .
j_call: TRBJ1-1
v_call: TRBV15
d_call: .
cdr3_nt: TGTGCCACCAGCAGAGATCAGGAGGGGAGGGAGACTGAAGCTTTCTTT
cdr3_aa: CATSRDQEGRETEAFF

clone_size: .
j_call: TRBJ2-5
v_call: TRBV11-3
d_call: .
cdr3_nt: TGTGCCAGCAGCTTAGGGGGGTACGGCCGGGGGTACCAAGAGACCCAGTACTTC
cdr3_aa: CASSLGGYGRGYQETQYF

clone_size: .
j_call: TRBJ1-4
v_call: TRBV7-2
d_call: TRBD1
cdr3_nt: TGTGCCAGCAGCTTGAGGGCAGGGGGAGAAAAACTGTTTTTT
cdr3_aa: CASSLRAGGEKLFF

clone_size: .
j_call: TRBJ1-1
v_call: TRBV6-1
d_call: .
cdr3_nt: TGTGCCAGCAGTGTCGCCGCGGGGAGTACTGAAGCTTTCTTT
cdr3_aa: CASSVAAGSTEAFF

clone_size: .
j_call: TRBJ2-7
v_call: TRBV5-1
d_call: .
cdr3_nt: TGCGCCAGCAGCCCGGCCGGGACTTACTCCTACGAGCAGTACTTC
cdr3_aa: CASSPAGTYSYEQYF

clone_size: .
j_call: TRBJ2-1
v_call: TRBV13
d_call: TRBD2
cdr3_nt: TGTGCCAGCAGCCCCACTAGCGGGTTTAATTACAATGAGCAGTTCTTC
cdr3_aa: CASSPTSGFNYNEQFF

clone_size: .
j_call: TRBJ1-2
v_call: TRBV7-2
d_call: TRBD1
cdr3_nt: TGTGCCAGCAGCTTATCTTCCGGACAGGGAGTACGGTATGGCTACACCTTC
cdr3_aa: CASSLSSGQGVRYGYTF

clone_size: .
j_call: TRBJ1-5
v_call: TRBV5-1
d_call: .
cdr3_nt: TGCGCCAGCAGCTTGGTGCCGGGGAGCAATCAGCCCCAGCATTTT
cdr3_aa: CASSLVPGSNQPQHF

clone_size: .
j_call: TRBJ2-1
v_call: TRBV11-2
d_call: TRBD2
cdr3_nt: TGTGCCAGCAGCACGGGACTATACTACAATGAGCAGTTCTTC
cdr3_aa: CASSTGLYYNEQFF

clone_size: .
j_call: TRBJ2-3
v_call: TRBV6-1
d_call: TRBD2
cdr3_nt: TGTGCCAGCAGTGCCACCCGGGGGGGATTTTTGGTCGATACGCAGTATTTT
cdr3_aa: CASSATRGGFLVDTQYF

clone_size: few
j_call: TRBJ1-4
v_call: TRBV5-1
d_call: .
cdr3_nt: TGCGCCAGCAAACTGGTCGGTGGAGGAGGTGAAAAACTGTTTTTT
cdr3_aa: CASKLVGGGGEKLFF

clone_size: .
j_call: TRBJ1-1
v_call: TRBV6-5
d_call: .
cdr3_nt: TGTGCCAGCAGTTACAGAGGGCGAGGGCAGAATTGGGCTTTCTTT
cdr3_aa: CASSYRGRGQNWAFF

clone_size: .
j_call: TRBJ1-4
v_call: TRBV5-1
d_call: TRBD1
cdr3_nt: TGCGCCAGCAGTTCTTTGCCGGGACAGGGTGGCACTAATGAAAAACTGTTTTTT
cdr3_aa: CASSSLPGQGGTNEKLFF

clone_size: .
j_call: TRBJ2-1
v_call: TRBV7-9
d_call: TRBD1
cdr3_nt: TGTGCCAGCAGCGCCTGGACAGGGGATTACAATGAGCAGTTCTTC
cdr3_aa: CASSAWTGDYNEQFF

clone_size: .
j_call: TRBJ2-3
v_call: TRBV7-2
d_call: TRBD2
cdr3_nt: TGTGCCAGCAGCTTACTAGCGGGGGGAACAGATACGCAGTATTTT
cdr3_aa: CASSLLAGGTDTQYF

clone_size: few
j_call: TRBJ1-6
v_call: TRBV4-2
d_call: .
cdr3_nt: TGTGCCAGCAGCCAAGGGACGGGGAATTCACCCCTCCACTTT
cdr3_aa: CASSQGTGNSPLHF

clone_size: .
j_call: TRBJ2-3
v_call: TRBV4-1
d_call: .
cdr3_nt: TGCGCCAGCAGCCAAGGGCGGAAGCACGATACGCAGTATTTT
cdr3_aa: CASSQGRKHDTQYF

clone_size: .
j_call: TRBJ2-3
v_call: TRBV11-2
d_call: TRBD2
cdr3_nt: TGTGCCAGCAGCACTAGCGGGACTAGCACAGATACGCAGTATTTT
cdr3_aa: CASSTSGTSTDTQYF

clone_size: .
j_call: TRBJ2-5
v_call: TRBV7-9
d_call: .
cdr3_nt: TGTGCCAGCAGCCTTCGACTAGATCAAGAGACCCAGTACTTC
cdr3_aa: CASSLRLDQETQYF

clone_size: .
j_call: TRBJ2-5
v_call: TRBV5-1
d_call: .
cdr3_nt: TGCGCCAGCAGCTTGGCCGGCTTGAGGGAGACCCAGTACTTC
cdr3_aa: CASSLAGLRETQYF

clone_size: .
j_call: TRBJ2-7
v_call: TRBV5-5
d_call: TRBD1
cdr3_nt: TGTGCCAGCAGCCCAAGGACAGGGGGGCGGGAGCAGTACTTC
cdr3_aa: CASSPRTGGREQYF

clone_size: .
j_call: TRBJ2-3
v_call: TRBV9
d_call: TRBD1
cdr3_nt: TGTGCCAGCAGAGGACAGGGAAGACAGTATTTT
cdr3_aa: CASRGQGRQYF

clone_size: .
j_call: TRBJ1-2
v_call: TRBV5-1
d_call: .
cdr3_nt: TGCGCCAGCAGCTTCGACGGGAGCTATGGCTACACCTTC
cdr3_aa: CASSFDGSYGYTF

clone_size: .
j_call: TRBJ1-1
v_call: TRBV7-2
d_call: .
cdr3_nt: TGTGCCAGCAGCTTACGAGGGCTGGGGTTGGGGAACACTGAAGCTTTCTTT
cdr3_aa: CASSLRGLGLGNTEAFF

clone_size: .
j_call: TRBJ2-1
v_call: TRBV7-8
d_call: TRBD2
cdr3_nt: TGTGCCAGCAGCTTAGCCCCCGGGGGGGCCGGGTTCTTC
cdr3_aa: CASSLAPGGAGFF

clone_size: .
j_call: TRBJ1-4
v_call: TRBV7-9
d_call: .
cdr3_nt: TGTGCCAGCAGCTTAGCACAGGTTATTAACTCTGGAGAACTGTTTTTT
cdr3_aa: CASSLAQVINSGELFF

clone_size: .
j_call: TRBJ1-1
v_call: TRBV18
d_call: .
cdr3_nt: TGTGCCAGCTCACCTGAATTGGGAGGAAGTGACACTGAAGCTTTCTTT
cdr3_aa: CASSPELGGSDTEAFF

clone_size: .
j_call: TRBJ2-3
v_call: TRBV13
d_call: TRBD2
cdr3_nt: TGTGCCAGCAGCGGGAGAACAGAGACTAGCGGGGGGGCAGATACGCAGTATTTT
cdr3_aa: CASSGRTETSGGADTQYF

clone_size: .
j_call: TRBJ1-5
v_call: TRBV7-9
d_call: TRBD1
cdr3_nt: TGTGCCAGCAGCCTGACAGGGGGCAATCAGCCCCAGCATTTT
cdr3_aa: CASSLTGGNQPQHF

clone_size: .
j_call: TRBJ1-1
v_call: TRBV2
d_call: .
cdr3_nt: TGTGCCAGCATAGGGGGAGGAGGGACGAACACTGAAGCTTTCTTT
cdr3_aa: CASIGGGGTNTEAFF

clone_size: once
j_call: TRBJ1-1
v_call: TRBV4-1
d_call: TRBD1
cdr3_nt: TGCGCCAGCAGCCAACTACAGGGGTTGAACACTGAAGCTTTCTTT
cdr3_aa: CASSQLQGLNTEAFF

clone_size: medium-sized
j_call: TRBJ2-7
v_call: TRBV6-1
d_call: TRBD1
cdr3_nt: TGTGCCAGCAGTGAAGCCGGGACAGAGTACGAGCAGTACTTC
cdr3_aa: CASSEAGTEYEQYF

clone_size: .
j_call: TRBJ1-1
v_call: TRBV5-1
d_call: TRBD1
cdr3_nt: TGCGCCAGCAGCTTGGCTGGACAGGGGAGGAACACTGAAGCTTTCTTT
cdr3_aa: CASSLAGQGRNTEAFF

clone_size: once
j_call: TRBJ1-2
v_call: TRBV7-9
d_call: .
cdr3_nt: TGTGCCAGCAGCTTAGAGCAGAGCTATGGCTACACCTTC
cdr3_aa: CASSLEQSYGYTF

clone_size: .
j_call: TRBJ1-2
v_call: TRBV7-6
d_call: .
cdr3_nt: TGTGCCAGCAGCTTAATCCCGCGTGAGGGGAACTATGGCTACACCTTC
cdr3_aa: CASSLIPREGNYGYTF

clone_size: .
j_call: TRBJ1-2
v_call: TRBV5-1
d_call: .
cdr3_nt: TGCGCCAGCAGCTCCGACACAATCTATGGCTACACCTTC
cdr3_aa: CASSSDTIYGYTF

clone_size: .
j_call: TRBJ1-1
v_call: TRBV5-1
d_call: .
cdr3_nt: TGCGCCAGCAGCTTGTCGGGCAGGGTGACTGAAGCTTTCTTT
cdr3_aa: CASSLSGRVTEAFF

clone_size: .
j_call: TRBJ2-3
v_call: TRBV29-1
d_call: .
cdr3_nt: TGCAGCACAAGACCGAGCACAGATACGCAGTATTTT
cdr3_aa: CSTRPSTDTQYF

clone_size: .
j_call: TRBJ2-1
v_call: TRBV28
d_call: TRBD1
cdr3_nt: TGTGCCAGCAGTTTGGATGAGGGGGCGATGTACAATGAGCAGTTCTTC
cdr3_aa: CASSLDEGAMYNEQFF

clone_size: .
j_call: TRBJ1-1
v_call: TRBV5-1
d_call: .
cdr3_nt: TGCGCCAGCAGCTTGGGACAGAACATGAACACTGAAGCTTTCTTT
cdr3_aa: CASSLGQNMNTEAFF

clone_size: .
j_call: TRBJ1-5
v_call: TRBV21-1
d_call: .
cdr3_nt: TGTGCCACCCCACCCCGGGACGGATTTTATAGCAATCAGCCCCAGCATTTT
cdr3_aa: CATPPRDGFYSNQPQHF

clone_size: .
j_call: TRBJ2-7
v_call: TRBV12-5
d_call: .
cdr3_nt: TGTGCTAGTGGTTTGCCCCCCGGGGAAGGCGCCTACGAGCAGTACTTC
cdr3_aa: CASGLPPGEGAYEQYF